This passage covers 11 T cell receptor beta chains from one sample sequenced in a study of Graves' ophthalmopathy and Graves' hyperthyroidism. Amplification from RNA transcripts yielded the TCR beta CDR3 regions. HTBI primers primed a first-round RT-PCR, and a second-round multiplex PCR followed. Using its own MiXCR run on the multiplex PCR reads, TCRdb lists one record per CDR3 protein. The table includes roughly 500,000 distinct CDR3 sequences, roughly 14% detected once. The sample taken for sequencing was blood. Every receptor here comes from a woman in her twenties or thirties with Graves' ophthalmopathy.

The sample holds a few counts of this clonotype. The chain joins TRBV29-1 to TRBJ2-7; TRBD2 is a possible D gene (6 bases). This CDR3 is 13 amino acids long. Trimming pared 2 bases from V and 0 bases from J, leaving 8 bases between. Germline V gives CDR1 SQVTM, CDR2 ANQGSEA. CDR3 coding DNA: TGCAGCGTTGAACTCGGGAGCTCCTACGAGCAGTACTTC. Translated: CSVELGSSYEQYF.

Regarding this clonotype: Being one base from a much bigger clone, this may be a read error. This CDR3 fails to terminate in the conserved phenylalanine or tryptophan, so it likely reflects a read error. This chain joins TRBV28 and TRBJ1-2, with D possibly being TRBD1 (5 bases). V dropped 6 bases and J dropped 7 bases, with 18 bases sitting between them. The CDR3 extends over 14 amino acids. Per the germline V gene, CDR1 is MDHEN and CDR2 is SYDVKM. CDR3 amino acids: CASSPGTPVPGYTY. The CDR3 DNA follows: TGTGCCAGCAGCCCCGGGACCCCAGTCCCTGGCTACACCTAC.

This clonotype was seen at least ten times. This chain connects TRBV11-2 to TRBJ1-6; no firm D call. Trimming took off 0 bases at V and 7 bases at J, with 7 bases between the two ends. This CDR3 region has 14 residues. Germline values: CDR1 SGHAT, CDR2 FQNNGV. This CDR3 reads CASSLDRANSPLHF. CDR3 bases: TGTGCCAGCAGCTTAGATCGGGCCAATTCACCCCTCCACTTT.

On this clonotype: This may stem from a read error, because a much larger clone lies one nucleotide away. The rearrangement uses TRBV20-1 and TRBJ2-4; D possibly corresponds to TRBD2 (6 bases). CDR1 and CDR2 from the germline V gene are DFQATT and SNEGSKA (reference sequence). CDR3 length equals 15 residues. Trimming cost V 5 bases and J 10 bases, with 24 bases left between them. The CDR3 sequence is CSAHGGNLRLEIQYF. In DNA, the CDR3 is TGCAGTGCTCACGGCGGGAATCTTCGTCTCGAGATTCAGTACTTC.

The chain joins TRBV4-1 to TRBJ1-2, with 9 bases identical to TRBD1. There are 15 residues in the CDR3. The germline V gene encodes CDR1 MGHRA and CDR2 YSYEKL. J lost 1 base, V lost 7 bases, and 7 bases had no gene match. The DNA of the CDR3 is TGCGCCAGCACCCACACAGGGGGCGGTAACTATGGCTACACCTTC. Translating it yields CASTHTGGGNYGYTF.

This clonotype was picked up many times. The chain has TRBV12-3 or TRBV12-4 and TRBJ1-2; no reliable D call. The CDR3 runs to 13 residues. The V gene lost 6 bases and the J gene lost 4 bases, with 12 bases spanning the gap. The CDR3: CASREFSGYGYTF. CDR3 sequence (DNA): TGTGCCAGCAGAGAATTCAGCGGCTATGGCTACACCTTC.

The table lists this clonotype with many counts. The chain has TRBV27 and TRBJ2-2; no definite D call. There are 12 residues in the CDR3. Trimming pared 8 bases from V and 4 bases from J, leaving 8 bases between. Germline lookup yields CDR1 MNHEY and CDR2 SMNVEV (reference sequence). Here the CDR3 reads CASLSGTGELFF. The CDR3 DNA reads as TGTGCCAGCCTATCAGGCACCGGGGAGCTGTTTTTT.

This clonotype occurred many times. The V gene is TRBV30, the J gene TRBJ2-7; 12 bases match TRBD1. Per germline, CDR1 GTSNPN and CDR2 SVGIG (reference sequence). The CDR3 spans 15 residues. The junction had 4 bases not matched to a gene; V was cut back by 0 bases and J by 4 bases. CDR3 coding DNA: TGTGCCTGGAGTGTGGGGACAGGGGGCTCTTACGAGCAGTACTTC. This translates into CAWSVGTGGSYEQYF.

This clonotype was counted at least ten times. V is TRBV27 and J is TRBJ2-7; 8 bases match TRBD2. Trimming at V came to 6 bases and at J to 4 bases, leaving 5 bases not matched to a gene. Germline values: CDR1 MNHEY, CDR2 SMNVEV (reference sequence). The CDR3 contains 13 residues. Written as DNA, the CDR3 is TGTGCCAGCAGCTCGAGCGGGGGTTACGAGCAGTACTTC. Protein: CASSSSGGYEQYF.

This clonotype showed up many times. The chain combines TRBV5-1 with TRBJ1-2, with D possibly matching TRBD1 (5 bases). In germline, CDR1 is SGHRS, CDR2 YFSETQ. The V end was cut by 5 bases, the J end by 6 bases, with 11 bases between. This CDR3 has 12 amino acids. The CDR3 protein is CASRGQLDGYTF. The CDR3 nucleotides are TGCGCCAGCAGAGGACAACTTGATGGCTACACCTTC.

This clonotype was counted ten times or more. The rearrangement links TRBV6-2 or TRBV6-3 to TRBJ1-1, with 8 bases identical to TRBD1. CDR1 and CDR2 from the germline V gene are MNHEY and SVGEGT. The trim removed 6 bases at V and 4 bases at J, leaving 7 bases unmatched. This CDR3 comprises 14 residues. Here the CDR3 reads CASSSGQGATEAFF. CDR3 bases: TGTGCCAGCAGCAGTGGACAGGGCGCCACTGAAGCTTTCTTT.